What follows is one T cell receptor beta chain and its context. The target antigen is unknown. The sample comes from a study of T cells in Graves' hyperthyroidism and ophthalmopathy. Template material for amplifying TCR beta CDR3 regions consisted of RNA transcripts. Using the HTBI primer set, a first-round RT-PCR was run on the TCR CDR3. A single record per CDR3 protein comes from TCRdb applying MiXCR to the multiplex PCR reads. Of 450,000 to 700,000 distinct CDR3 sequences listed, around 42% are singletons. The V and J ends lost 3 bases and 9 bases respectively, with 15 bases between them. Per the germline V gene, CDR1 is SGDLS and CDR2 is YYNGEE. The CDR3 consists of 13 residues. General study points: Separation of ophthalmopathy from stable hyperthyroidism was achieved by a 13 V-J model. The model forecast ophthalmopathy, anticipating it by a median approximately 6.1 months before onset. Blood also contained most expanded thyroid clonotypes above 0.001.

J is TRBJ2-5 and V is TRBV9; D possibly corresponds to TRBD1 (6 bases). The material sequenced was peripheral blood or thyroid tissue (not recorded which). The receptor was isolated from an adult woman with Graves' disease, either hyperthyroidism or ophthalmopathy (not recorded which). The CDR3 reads CASSAPGAQPQYF. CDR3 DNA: TGTGCCAGCAGCGCGCCAGGGGCTCAGCCCCAGTACTTC.